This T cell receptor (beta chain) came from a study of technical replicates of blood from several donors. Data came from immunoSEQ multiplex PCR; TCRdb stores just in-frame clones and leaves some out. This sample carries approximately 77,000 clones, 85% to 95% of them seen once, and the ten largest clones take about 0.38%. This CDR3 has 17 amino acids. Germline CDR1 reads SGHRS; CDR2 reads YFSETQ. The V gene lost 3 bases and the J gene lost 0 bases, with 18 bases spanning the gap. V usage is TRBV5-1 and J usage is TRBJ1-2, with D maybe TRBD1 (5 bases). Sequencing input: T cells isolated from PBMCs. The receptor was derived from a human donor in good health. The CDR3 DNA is TGCGCCAGCAGCTCAGGGTTGGTTGGGGCACCTAACTATGGCTACACCTTC. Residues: CASSSGLVGAPNYGYTF.